This T cell receptor (beta chain) was recorded in a study of identical twins listed by TCRdb under 2016. Background for the entire study: TCR alpha and beta repertoires from monozygotic twins, unrelated adults of various ages and cord blood were deep-sequenced to test whether fetal clonotypes persist. To rule out contamination, the twin experiments were replicated at different times with different library preparation protocols. Here is what the overall study found, with its caveats: Recombination models systematically underestimated out-of-frame TCR alpha sharing in monozygotic twins but agreed with sharing between unrelated individuals. In beta out-of-frame sequences, excess twin sharing was weaker, because having fewer shared sequences lowered the signal-to-noise ratio. Because the same donors could not be followed over many years, the conclusions relied on cross-sectional statistical analysis. Compared with coincidental sharing between unrelated individuals, out-of-frame TCR alpha sequences shared between twins had an excess of sequences with low generation probability. Fewer insertions were carried by abundant cord blood beta clonotypes, a similar but weaker trend appeared in young adult naive repertoires, and no such trend appeared in memory repertoires. Invariant T cells such as MAIT and iNKT could partly confound zero-insertion analyses, although diverse VJ usage argued against such confounding for most clonotypes.

To prepare the library, 5' RACE was applied. The instrument given in TCRdb is Illumina HiSeq 2000. Template switching added a universal primer binding site, and the final cDNA carried a unique molecular identifier that allowed TCR cDNA molecules to be counted accurately. Specific primers in the conserved constant-segment region were used to synthesize first-strand cDNA for TCR alpha and beta chains. To control for contamination, every cDNA library was double barcoded, receiving both a SMART-Mk sample barcode and Illumina barcodes. Two successive PCR steps introduced TruSeq adapter sequences along with Illumina sample barcodes. The Illumina HiSeq platform was used with custom primers to sequence TCR alpha and beta cDNA libraries. For the original study's pipeline: MiGEC processed the raw reads to extract unique molecular identifiers, while MiXCR was used to determine the CDR3 positions. Recombination models were inferred per individual with the repgenHMM and IGoR tools using an EM algorithm. Shared clonotype analysis was performed with the tcR package in R, normalizing sharing by the product of cloneset sizes. To study raw recombination without the effects of thymic and clonal selection, out-of-frame nonproductive sequences were analyzed. Using fastp at Q25 and MiXCR, TCRdb reprocessed the public reads and kept productive beta chains. Every CDR3 protein is listed once, alongside the most common genes and DNA of its rows. TCRdb's processing, not the authors' own work, is the source of the V and J calls. The sample yields around 1.7 million distinct CDR3 sequences; under 35% were counted once. The ten largest clones capture under 0.35% of the sample.

Including the terminal cysteine and phenylalanine, the CDR3 comprises 14 residues. Left in the record is the CDR3 DNA by itself, 42 bases read in frame from the first base. This clonotype was detected only once. Its antigen target is currently unknown. At one boundary the junction diverges from the germline segment, which might be a read error. Only healthy Caucasian donors were included. The source is a newborn girl in good health. The chain employs TRBV12-3 or TRBV12-4 and TRBJ2-3, with 11 middle bases fitting TRBD2. The sample was cord blood. Read as DNA, the sequence is TGTGCCAGCAGTTTTAGCGGGGGGGCAGATACGCGGTATTTT. It is translated as CASSFSGGADTRYF.